This paragraph reports one T cell receptor beta chain. Its antigen remains unknown. The entry originates in a study of prognosis after radiotherapy for stage I lung cancer. For the study at large: The period between early 2018 and 2019 saw the enrollment of stage I non-small cell lung cancer patients.

Using two-round multiplex PCR, the authors amplified TCR beta CDR3 from genomic DNA. Gene-specific TRBV and TRBJ primers were used in PCR round one. TCRdb used MiXCR to reprocess the multiplex PCR reads, holding one entry per CDR3 protein. The sample shows more than 30,000 distinct CDR3 sequences, about 39% of them seen only once. Peripheral blood, about 5.4 milliliters per draw, was collected at each of two time points. Study findings and constraints: Reportedly, the usage of TRBV and TRBJ genes was not the same in patients with and without metastases.

CDR1 SGHRS and CDR2 YFSETQ come from the germline V gene. Trimming removed 4 bases at V and 1 base at J, with 11 bases between. The CDR3 spans 14 residues. V usage is TRBV5-1 and J usage is TRBJ2-5, with D tentatively TRBD2 (7 bases). The source is a donor at least 50 years old with non-small cell lung cancer. Sample: PBMCs, taken before or after stereotactic body radiation therapy (not recorded which). The CDR3 bases are TGCGCCAGCAGCCTGGGAGGGGGCCAAGAGACCCAGTACTTC. Amino acids: CASSLGGGQETQYF.